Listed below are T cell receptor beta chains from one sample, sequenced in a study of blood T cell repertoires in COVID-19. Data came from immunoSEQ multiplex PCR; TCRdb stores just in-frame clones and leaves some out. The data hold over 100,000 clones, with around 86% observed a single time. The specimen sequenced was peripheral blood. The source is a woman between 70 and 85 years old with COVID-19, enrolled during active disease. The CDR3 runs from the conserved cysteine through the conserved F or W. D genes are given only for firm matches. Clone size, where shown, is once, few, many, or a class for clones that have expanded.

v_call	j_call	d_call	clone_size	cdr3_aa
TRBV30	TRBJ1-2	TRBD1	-	CAWNRQGAGGYTF
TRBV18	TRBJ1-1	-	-	CASSPPTDTEAFF
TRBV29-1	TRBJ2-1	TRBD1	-	CSVLDRSTSSYNEQFF
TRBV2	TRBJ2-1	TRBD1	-	CAGGQHNEQFF
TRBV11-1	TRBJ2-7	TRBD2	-	CASSLQRGPSYEQYF
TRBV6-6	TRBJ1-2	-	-	CASDPRQKRGYTF
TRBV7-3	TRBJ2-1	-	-	CASSPRGGRYNEQFF
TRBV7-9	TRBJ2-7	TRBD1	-	CASSYTGAEQYF
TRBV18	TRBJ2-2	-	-	CASSPAGNTGELFF
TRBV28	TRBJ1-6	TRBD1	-	CASSRGGASYNSPLHF
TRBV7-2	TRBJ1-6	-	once	CASSLWPRDTLHF
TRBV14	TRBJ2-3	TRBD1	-	CASSQRRGQGGSTDTQYF
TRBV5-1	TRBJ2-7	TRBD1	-	CASSTRQGAYEQYF
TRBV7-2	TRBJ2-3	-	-	CASSLDRGFTDTQYF
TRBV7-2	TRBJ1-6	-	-	CASSLGFLQGYNSPLHF
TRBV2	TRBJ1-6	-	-	CASSFTGAYNSPLHF
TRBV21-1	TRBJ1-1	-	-	CASSSVGGFRDREELNPEAFF
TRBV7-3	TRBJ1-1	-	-	CASSESGLTEAFF
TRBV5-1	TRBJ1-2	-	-	CASRVQERDGYTF
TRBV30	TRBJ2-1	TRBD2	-	CAWSGGIYNEQFF
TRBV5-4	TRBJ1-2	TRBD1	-	CASSWWGQDLSYGYTF
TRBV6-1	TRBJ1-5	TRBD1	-	CASSEAPRGHQPQHF
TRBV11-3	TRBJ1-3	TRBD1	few	CASSQRQGPGNTIYF
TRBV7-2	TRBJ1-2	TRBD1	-	CASSFQQTGKDVYTF
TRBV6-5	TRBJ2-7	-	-	CASTPGLGTTYEQYF
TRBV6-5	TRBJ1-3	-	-	CASHGTSGNTIYF
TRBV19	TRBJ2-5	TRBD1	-	CASSIARQGAGTQYF
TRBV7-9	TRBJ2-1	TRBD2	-	CASSSRTSGGINEQFF
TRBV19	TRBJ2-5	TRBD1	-	CASRGAPGQGDKAFQETQYF
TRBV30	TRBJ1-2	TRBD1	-	CAWSAGGYGYTF
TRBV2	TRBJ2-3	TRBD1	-	CASSRQWQGEGDTQYF
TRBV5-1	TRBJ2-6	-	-	CANSPVRYSGANVLTF
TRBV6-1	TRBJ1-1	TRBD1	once	CASSANPGQGATEAFF
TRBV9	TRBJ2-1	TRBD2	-	CASSPVERGGREQFF
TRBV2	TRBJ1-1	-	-	CASSERGHRNTEAFF
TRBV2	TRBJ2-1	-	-	CASSAQRYNEQFF
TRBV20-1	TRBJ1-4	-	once	CSASRSGRREKLFF
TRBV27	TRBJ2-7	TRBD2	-	CASSPNVLAGATFYEQYF
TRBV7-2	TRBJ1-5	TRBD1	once	CASSLQGATNQPQHF
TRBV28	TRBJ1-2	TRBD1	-	CASSSTGSFSYGYTF
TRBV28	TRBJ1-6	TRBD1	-	CASRIQGGHSPLHF
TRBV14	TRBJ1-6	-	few	CASSQGRNSPLHF
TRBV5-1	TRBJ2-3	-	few	CASSLPSADTQYF
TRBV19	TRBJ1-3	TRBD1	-	CASSVTGGTGNTIYF
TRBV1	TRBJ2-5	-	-	CTSSQELHSGGYLETQYF
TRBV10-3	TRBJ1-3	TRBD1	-	CAIIPGQGGPGNTIYF
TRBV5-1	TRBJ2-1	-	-	CASSFGDSLQYNEQFF
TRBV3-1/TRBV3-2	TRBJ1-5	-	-	CASSQEASRGQPQHF
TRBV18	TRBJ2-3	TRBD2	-	CASSTWTSGATTDTQYF
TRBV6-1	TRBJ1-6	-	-	CASSEVTGRNSPLHF
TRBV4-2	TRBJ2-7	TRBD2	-	CASSQDFAGGRDEQYF
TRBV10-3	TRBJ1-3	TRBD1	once	CAMTGGNTIYF
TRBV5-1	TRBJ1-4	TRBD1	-	CASSGGQTNEKLFF